This TCR beta chain originates from a study of cytomegalovirus exposure and HLA in healthy donors. Study-wide results and caveats: Certain indistinguishable V segments, among them TRBV6-2 and TRBV6-3, were excluded.

The CDR3 totals 17 residues. The V gene lost 2 bases and the J gene lost 7 bases, with 24 bases spanning the gap. The germline V gene has CDR1 SEHNR and CDR2 FQNEAQ (reference sequence). The primer mix had 60 Vbeta and 13 Jbeta primers. Clones were read by immunoSEQ multiplex PCR, and TCRdb kept only the in-frame ones, dropping some. The data contain 110,000 to 150,000 clones, around 75% of them singletons. Concerning this clone: Its antigen is unknown.

The chain couples TRBV7-9 to TRBJ2-7, with D possibly TRBD2 on 6 matching bases. This TCR was recovered from a man in his 60s in good health and CMV-seronegative. The source material was PBMCs. CDR3 protein: CASSLPGRNRFSWEQYF. CDR3 nucleotide sequence: TGTGCCAGCAGCTTACCGGGGAGGAACAGATTCTCTTGGGAGCAGTACTTC.